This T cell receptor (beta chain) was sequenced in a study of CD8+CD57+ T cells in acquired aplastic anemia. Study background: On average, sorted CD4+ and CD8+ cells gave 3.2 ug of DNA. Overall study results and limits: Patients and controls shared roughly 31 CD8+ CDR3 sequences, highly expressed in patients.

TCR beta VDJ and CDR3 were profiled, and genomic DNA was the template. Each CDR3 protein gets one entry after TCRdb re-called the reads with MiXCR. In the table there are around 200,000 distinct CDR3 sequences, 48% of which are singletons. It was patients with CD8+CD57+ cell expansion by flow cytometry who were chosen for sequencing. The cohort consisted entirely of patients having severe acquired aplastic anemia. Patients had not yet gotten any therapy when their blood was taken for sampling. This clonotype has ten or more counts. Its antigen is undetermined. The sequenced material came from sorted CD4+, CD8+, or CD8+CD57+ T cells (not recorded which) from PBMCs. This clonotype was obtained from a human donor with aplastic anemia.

CDR3 protein: CASSGRLAGGTYNEQFF. CDR3 nucleotides: TGTGCCAGTAGTGGCCGACTAGCGGGGGGGACCTACAATGAGCAGTTCTTC. The chain links TRBV19 to TRBJ2-1, with 14 positions matching TRBD2. The germline gives CDR1 LNHDA, CDR2 SQIVND (reference sequence). The junction had 5 bases not matched to a gene; V was cut back by 5 bases and J by 2 bases. The CDR3 consists of 17 residues.